Sequencing of this T cell receptor (beta chain) was carried out in a study of memory CD4+ T cells and cytomegalovirus serostatus. About the study: Of the healthy Belgian adults, 9 or 10 were CMV seropositive and around 22 seronegative. Study-level findings and limits: CD4+ memory repertoires contained about two fifths of the 164 reported CMV TCRbeta sequences.

This clone was seen just once. Its matching antigen is unknown. Single viable CD3+CD4+CD8-CD45RO+ cells were sorted as the memory CD4+ T cells. Positive selection with CD4 microbeads enriched total CD4+ T cells. TCRdb's table, derived via immunoSEQ multiplex PCR, lists solely in-frame clones and lacks some. The sample has about 42,000 clones; 60% to 85% are singletons. CDR1 and CDR2 (germline): SGHRS, YFSETQ. The CDR3 loop spans 15 amino acids. Trimming took 6 bases from V and 5 from J, leaving 19 bases between them. The V gene is TRBV5-1, the J gene TRBJ2-3; possibly TRBD1 for D (6 bases). The TCR originated in an adult in good health and CMV-seronegative. The sequencing sample was made of memory CD4+ T cells from blood. In nucleotides, the CDR3 is TGCGCCAGCAAGTACAGGGCACAAGGGGGAGATACGCAGTATTTT. Protein sequence: CASKYRAQGGDTQYF. Using reference TRBV5-1 and TRBJ2-3 for the parts outside the CDR3, the full variable domain is KAGVTQTPRYLIKTRGQQVTLSCSPISGHRSVSWYQQTPGQGLQFLFEYFSETQRNKGNFPGRFSGRQFSNSRSEMNVSTLELGDSALYLCASKYRAQGGDTQYFGPGTRLTVL.